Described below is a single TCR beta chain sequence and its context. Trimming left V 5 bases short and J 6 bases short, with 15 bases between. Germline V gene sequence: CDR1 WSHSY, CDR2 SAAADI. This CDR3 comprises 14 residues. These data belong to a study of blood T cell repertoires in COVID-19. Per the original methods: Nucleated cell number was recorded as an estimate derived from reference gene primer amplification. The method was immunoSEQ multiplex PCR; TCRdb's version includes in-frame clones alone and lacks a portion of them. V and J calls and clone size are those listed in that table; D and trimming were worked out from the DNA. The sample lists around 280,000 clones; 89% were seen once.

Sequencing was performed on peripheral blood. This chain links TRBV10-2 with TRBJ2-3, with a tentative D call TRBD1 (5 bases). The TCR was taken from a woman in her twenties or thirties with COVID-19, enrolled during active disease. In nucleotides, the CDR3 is TGCGCCAGCAGTTGGTCAGGGTTAGGTGATACGCAGTATTTT. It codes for CASSWSGLGDTQYF.